The rows below give T cell receptor beta chains drawn from one sample of a study of blood T cell repertoires in COVID-19. This table comes from immunoSEQ multiplex PCR, and its TCRdb copy is limited to in-frame clones, with some not included. The table includes some 140,000 clones, approximately 85% detected once. Material: peripheral blood. These receptor sequences come from a man in his sixties with COVID-19, enrolled during active disease. The CDR3 runs from the conserved cysteine through the conserved F or W. D genes are given only for firm matches. Clone size, where shown, is once, few, many, or a class for clones that have expanded.

CDR3 protein	CDR3 DNA	V gene	J gene	clone size	D gene	CDR3 length
CASSETDLNTEAFF	TGTGCCAGCAGTGAAACAGATCTGAACACTGAAGCTTTCTTT	TRBV6-4	TRBJ1-1	-	-	14
CASSQVRGRDRVYNEQFF	TGCGCCAGCAGCCAAGTTCGGGGCCGGGACAGGGTCTACAATGAGCAGTTCTTC	TRBV4-3	TRBJ2-1	-	TRBD1	18
CAWSNRDRRLNTEAFF	TGTGCCTGGTCGAATAGGGACAGACGATTGAACACTGAAGCTTTCTTT	TRBV30	TRBJ1-1	once	TRBD1	16
CASSSRGYTTNEKLFF	TGTGCCAGCAGTTCCAGGGGTTATACAACTAATGAAAAACTGTTTTTT	TRBV27	TRBJ1-4	once	-	16
CASSQTGNGYTF	TGTGCCAGCAGCCAAACCGGGAATGGCTACACCTTC	TRBV3-1/TRBV3-2	TRBJ1-2	-	-	12
CASATGVSGANVLTF	TGTGCCAGCGCGACAGGCGTCTCTGGGGCCAACGTCCTGACTTTC	TRBV7-9	TRBJ2-6	-	-	15
CATSEPGTSGGMYQETQYF	TGTGCCACCAGTGAGCCCGGGACTAGCGGGGGGATGTACCAAGAGACCCAGTACTTC	TRBV24-1	TRBJ2-5	-	TRBD2	19
CASSVQTGLAGDEQYF	TGTGCCAGCAGCGTACAAACGGGACTAGCGGGAGACGAGCAGTACTTC	TRBV9	TRBJ2-7	once	TRBD2	16
CSVVRAGSSYNEQFF	TGCAGCGTTGTTCGGGCGGGTAGCTCCTACAATGAGCAGTTCTTC	TRBV29-1	TRBJ2-1	-	-	15
CASSEGTAGYYGYTF	TGTGCCAGCAGCGAAGGGACGGCGGGGTACTATGGCTACACCTTC	TRBV13	TRBJ1-2	-	-	15
CASSLGESKPYGYTF	TGCGCCAGCAGCCTCGGGGAGAGTAAGCCCTATGGCTACACCTTC	TRBV5-1	TRBJ1-2	-	-	15
CASQIGQGAYEQYF	TGTGCCAGCCAAATCGGACAGGGAGCTTACGAGCAGTACTTC	TRBV2	TRBJ2-7	-	TRBD1	14
CASYESRGANVLTF	TGTGCCAGCTATGAGAGCCGCGGGGCCAACGTCCTGACTTTC	TRBV18	TRBJ2-6	-	-	14
CASRGTGLSTDTQYF	TGTGCCAGCAGGGGGACAGGGCTAAGCACAGATACGCAGTATTTT	TRBV2	TRBJ2-3	-	TRBD1	15
CASSLGAGGEAFF	TGTGCCAGCAGTTTGGGGGCGGGCGGAGAAGCTTTCTTT	TRBV12-3/TRBV12-4	TRBJ1-1	-	-	13
CASSELRQGSSGYTF	TGTGCCAGCAGTGAATTGAGACAGGGCTCCAGTGGCTACACCTTC	TRBV6-1	TRBJ1-2	few	TRBD1	15
CAWNGANTGELFF	TGTGCCTGGAATGGAGCGAACACCGGGGAGCTGTTTTTT	TRBV30	TRBJ2-2	-	-	13
CASSLGGTSGFQPQHF	TGTGCCAGCAGTTTGGGGGGGACTAGCGGTTTTCAGCCCCAGCATTTT	TRBV28	TRBJ1-5	-	-	16